This TCR beta chain was captured in a study of T cells in Graves' hyperthyroidism and ophthalmopathy. General study points: Most expanded thyroid clonotypes above 0.001 recurred in blood.

Notes on this clonotype: The target antigen is unknown.

RNA transcripts served as the template for amplifying TCR beta CDR3 regions. With the HTBI primer set, the TCR CDR3 went through a first round of RT-PCR. Each CDR3 protein gets one entry after TCRdb re-called the multiplex PCR reads with MiXCR. The data contain fewer than 350,000 distinct CDR3 sequences, about an eighth of them seen just once; the ten biggest clones take up roughly 8.2%. The germline CDR1 and CDR2 sequences are MDHEN and SYDVKM. The length of the CDR3 is 14 residues. The V segment lost 8 bases and the J segment 5 bases; nucleotides outside the gene matches: 6. The sequencing sample was made of blood. The sequence came from a woman in her forties with Graves' hyperthyroidism. The rearrangement uses TRBV28 and TRBJ2-7; 13 bases match TRBD2. CDR3 coding DNA: TGTGCCAGCCAACTAGCGGGAGGGCCCCACGAGCAGTACTTC. Protein product: CASQLAGGPHEQYF.